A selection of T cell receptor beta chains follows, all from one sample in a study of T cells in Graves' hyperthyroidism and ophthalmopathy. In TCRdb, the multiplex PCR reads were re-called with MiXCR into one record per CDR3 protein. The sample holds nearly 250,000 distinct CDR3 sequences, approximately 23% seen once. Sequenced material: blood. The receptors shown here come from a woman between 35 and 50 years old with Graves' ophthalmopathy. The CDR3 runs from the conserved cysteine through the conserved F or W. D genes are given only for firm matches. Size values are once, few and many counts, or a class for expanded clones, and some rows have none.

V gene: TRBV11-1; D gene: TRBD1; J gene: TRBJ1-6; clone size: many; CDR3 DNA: TGTGCCAGCAGCCCTACAGGGGATACCAGTTCACCCCTCCACTTT; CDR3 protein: CASSPTGDTSSPLHF
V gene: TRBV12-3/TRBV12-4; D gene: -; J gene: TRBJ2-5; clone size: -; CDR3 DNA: TGTGCCAGCAGTCAGACAGAGATAGAGACCCAGTACTTC; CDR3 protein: CASSQTEIETQYF
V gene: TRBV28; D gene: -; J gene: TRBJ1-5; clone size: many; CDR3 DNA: TGTGCCAGCAGTTTGAAGGCAGGCGCCTATAGCAATCAGCCCCAGCATTTT; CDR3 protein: CASSLKAGAYSNQPQHF
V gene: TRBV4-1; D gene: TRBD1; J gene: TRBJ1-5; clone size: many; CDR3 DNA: TGCGCCAGCAGCCAAGGAGGACAGGGGGTCCCTAATCAGCCCCAGCATTTT; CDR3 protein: CASSQGGQGVPNQPQHF
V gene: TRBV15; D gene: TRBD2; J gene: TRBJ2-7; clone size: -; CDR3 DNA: TGTGCCACCAGCAGCTCCGGGACTAGCGGCCACGAGCAGTACTTC; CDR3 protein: CATSSSGTSGHEQYF
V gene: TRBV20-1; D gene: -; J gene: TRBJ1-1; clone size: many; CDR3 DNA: TGCAGTGCTAGACCAGGAGGGGACTACAATACTGACACTGAAGCTTTCTTT; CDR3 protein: CSARPGGDYNTDTEAFF
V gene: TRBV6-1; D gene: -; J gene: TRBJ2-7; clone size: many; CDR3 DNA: TGTGCCAGCAGTGAAGCTGGTTCAGTCTCCTACGAGCAGTACTTC; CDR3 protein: CASSEAGSVSYEQYF
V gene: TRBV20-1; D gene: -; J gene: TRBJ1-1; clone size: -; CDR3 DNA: TGCAGTGCTAGGATTCCCGGGGCAGGGCGAACCTCCGAAGCTTTCTTT; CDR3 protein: CSARIPGAGRTSEAFF
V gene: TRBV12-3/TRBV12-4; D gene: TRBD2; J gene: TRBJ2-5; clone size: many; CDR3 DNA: TGTGCCAGCAAAAAGACTAGCGGGAGGGAGACCCAGTACTTC; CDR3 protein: CASKKTSGRETQYF
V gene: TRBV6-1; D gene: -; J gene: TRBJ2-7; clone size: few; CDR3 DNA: TGTGCCAGCAGTGAAGCGCATTTCTACGAGCAGTACTTC; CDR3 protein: CASSEAHFYEQYF
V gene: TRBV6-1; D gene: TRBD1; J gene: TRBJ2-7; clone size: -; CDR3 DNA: TGTGCCAGCAGCCGGACAGGGGATTACTACGAGCAGTACTTC; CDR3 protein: CASSRTGDYYEQYF
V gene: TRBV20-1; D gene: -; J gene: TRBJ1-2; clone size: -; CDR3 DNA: TGCAGTGCTAGAGAGAAGACCTATGGCTACACCTTC; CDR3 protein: CSAREKTYGYTF
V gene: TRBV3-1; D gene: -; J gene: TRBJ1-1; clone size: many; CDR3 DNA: TGTGCCAGCAGCCCCCGGTCGGCATTGAACACTGAAGCTTTCTTT; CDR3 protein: CASSPRSALNTEAFF
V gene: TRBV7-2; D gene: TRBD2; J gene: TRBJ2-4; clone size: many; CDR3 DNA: TGTGCCAGCAGGTCTAGCGGGAGTGTAGGCATTCAGTACTTC; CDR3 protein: CASRSSGSVGIQYF
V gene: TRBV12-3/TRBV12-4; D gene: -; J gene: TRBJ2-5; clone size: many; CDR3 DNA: TGTGCCAGCAGTTTAGTTCAGAAGACCCAGTACTTC; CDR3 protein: CASSLVQKTQYF
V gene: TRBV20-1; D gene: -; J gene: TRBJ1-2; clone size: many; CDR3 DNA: TGCAGTGCTAGAGGGACCCGAAACTATGGCTACACCTTC; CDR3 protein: CSARGTRNYGYTF
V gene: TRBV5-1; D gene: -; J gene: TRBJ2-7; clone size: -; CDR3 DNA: TGCGCCAGCAGCTTGGCCGCGACAGGTGTGTACGAGCAGTACTTC; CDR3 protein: CASSLAATGVYEQYF
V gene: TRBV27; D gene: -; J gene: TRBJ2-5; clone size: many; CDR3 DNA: TGTGCCAGCAGCCCATTCCCGATTGGAGGGTTGGAAGAGACCCAGTACTTC; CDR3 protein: CASSPFPIGGLEETQYF
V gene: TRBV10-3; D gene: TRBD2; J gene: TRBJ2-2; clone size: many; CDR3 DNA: TGTGCCATCAGTTCCAACGATCCGGGACTAGCGGCCACCGGGGAGCTGTTTTTT; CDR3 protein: CAISSNDPGLAATGELFF
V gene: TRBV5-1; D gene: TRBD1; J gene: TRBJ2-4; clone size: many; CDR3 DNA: TGCGCCAGCAGCTTGGGGGACAGGGATGGGAACATTCAGTACTTC; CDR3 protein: CASSLGDRDGNIQYF
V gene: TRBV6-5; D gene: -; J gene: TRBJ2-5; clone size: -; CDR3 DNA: TGTGCCAGCAGTTACTTGTTCCAAGAGACCCAGTACTTC; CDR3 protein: CASSYLFQETQYF
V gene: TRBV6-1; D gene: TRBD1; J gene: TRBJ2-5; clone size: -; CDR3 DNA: TGTGCCAGCAGTGATACAGGGGGGTTCGAGACCCAGTACTTC; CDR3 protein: CASSDTGGFETQYF
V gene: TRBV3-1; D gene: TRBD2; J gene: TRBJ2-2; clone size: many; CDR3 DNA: TGTGCCAGCAGCCCTAGCGGGAGGGACACCGGGGAGCTGTTTTTT; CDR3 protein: CASSPSGRDTGELFF